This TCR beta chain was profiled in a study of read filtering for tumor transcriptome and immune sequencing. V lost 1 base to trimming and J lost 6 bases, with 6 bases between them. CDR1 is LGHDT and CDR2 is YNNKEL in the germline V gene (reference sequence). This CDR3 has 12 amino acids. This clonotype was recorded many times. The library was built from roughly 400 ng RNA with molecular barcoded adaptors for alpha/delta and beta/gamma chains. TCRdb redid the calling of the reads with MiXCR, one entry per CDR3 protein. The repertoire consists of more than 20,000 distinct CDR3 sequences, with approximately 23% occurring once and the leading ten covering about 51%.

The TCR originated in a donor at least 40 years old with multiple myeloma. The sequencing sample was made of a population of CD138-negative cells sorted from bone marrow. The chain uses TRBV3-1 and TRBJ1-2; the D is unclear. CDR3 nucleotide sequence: TGTGCCAGCAGCCAAGCCAGGCATGGCTACACCTTC. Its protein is CASSQARHGYTF.